The clone carrying this T cell receptor beta chain was detected many times. The antigen remains unidentified. Making the TCR beta libraries involved quantitative 5'-RACE with molecular barcodes. TCRdb used MiXCR to reprocess the 5' RACE reads, holding one entry per CDR3 protein. The sample holds around 490,000 distinct CDR3 sequences, roughly 5.3% seen once. In germline, CDR1 is SGHRS, CDR2 YFSETQ. V dropped 2 bases and J dropped 5 bases, with 16 bases sitting between them. This CDR3 has 15 amino acids. The source of the sample is a study of CD8 T cells in ankylosing spondylitis. Study observations and caveats: Disease-linked clones proved CD8+ and comparatively uncommon in peripheral blood. Seven or eight highly homologous variants made up a TCR beta motif, and this motif appeared characteristic of ankylosing spondylitis blood.

The sequenced material came from blood, either unsorted or a sorted T cell fraction (not recorded which). The chain is built from TRBV5-1 and TRBJ2-5; D is possibly TRBD1 or TRBD2 (5 bases each). The origin of this receptor is a male donor with ankylosing spondylitis. CDR3 nucleotides: TGCGCCAGCAGCTTTTGGACACCTGGGGAGGAGACCCAGTACTTC. Translated, it gives CASSFWTPGEETQYF.